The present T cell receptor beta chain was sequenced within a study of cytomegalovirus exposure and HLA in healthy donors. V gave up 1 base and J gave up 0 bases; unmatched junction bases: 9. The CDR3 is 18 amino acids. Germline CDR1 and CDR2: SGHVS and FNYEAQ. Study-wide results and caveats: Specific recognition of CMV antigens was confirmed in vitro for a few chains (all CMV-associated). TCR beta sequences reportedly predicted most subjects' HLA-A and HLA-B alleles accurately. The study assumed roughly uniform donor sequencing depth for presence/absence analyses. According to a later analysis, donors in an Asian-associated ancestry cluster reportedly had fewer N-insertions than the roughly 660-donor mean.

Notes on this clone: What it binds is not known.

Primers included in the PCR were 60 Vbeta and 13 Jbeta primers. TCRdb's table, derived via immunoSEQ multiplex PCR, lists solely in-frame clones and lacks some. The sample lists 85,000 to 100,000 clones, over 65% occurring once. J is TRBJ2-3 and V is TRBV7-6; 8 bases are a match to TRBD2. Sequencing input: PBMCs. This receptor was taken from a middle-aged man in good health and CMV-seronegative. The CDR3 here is CASSLGVPAGASTDTQYF. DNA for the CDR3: TGTGCCAGCAGCTTAGGAGTTCCAGCGGGGGCCAGCACAGATACGCAGTATTTT.